Listed below are T cell receptor beta chains from one sample, sequenced in a study of cytomegalovirus exposure and HLA in healthy donors. Profiling relied on immunoSEQ multiplex PCR, and the TCRdb table lists in-frame clones only, not all of them. Among about 220,000 clones listed, approximately 80% were seen once. The sequenced sample consisted of PBMCs. The receptors stem from a woman aged 30 to 39 in good health and CMV-seropositive. Each CDR3 is given with its conserved first and last residue. The D gene is left open where the match is weak. Not every row has a clone size; where given, it reads once, few, many or a size class.

cdr3_length | clone_size | d_call | j_call | v_call | cdr3_aa | cdr3_nt
10 | once | NA | TRBJ1-1 | TRBV29-1 | CSVMGTEAFF | TGCAGCGTCATGGGCACTGAAGCTTTCTTT
16 | NA | TRBD2 | TRBJ2-1 | TRBV2 | CASPTASGRKPNEQFF | TGTGCCAGCCCGACCGCTAGCGGGAGAAAACCCAATGAGCAGTTCTTC
15 | NA | NA | TRBJ2-7 | TRBV6-1 | CASSDSGTQAYEQYF | TGTGCCAGCAGTGACTCAGGGACACAAGCCTACGAGCAGTACTTC
15 | NA | NA | TRBJ2-2 | TRBV5-1 | CASSLEVANTGELFF | TGCGCCAGCAGCTTAGAAGTTGCGAACACCGGGGAGCTGTTTTTT
12 | NA | TRBD2 | TRBJ2-7 | TRBV6-6 | CASSWGGREQYF | TGTGCCAGCAGTTGGGGGGGTCGCGAGCAGTACTTC
14 | NA | NA | TRBJ2-1 | TRBV30 | CAWSLASSYNEQFF | TGTGCCTGGTCCTTAGCCAGCTCCTACAATGAGCAGTTCTTC
20 | NA | TRBD1 | TRBJ1-5 | TRBV11-3 | CASSLEWDRGSPLSNQPQHF | TGTGCCAGCAGCTTAGAGTGGGACAGGGGCTCTCCATTAAGCAATCAGCCCCAGCATTTT
14 | NA | TRBD1 | TRBJ2-2 | TRBV29-1 | CSAREGAYTGELFF | TGCAGCGCACGAGAGGGGGCGTACACCGGGGAGCTGTTTTTT
15 | NA | TRBD1 | TRBJ1-2 | TRBV6-1 | CASSEGTGGGYGYTF | TGTGCCAGCAGTGAAGGGACAGGGGGCGGCTATGGCTACACCTTC
16 | NA | NA | TRBJ2-3 | TRBV5-1 | CASSASSGRGPDTQYF | TGCGCCAGCAGCGCTTCTAGCGGTAGGGGGCCAGATACGCAGTATTTT
16 | NA | TRBD2 | TRBJ2-5 | TRBV5-1 | CASSLEDSGSTETQYF | TGCGCCAGCAGCTTGGAAGATAGCGGGAGTACAGAGACCCAGTACTTC
13 | NA | NA | TRBJ1-1 | TRBV5-1 | CASSWGGNTEAFF | TGCGCCAGCAGCTGGGGAGGGAACACTGAAGCTTTCTTT